This TCR beta chain stems from a study of shared clonotypes between healthy human individuals. Overall study context: For every donor, three CD4 naive, three CD4 memory, two CD8 naive and one CD8 memory plates were used.

Trimming took 0 bases from V and 1 from J, leaving 8 bases between them. The CDR3 length is 15 residues. The germline gives CDR1 MGHRA, CDR2 YSYEKL. Sequenced by immunoSEQ multiplex PCR; TCRdb stores in-frame clones only, minus some. The sample yields about 980,000 clones, over 60% seen once. This sequence originates from a man aged 18 to 30 in good health. This chain connects TRBV4-1 to TRBJ2-3, with D tentatively TRBD2 (5 bases). Sample: memory CD4+ T cells sorted from blood. Subset: CD45RA-negative fraction. CDR3 loop: CASSQDGRGTDTQYF. The DNA for the CDR3 is TGCGCCAGCAGCCAAGATGGGCGGGGCACAGATACGCAGTATTTT.